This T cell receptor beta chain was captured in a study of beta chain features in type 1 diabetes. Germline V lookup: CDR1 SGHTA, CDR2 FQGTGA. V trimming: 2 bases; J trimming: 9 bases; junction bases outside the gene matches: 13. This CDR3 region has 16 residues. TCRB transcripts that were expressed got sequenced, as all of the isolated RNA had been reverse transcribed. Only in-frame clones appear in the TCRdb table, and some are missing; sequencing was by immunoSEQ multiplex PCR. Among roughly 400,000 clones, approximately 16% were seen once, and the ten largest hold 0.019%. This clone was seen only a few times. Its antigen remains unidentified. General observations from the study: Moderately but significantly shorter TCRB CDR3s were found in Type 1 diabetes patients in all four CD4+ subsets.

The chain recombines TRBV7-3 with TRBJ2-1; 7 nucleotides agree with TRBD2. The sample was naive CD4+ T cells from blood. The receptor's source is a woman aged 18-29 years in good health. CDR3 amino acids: CASSLGTSGAGREQFF. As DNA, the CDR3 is TGTGCCAGCAGCTTAGGAACAAGCGGGGCGGGCCGTGAGCAGTTCTTC.